This T cell receptor beta chain is from a study of T cells after yellow fever vaccination. The wider study: Researchers used SMART-Seq v4 Ultra Low Input to prepare fractions that had low cell numbers.

Via MiXCR, TCRdb re-called the 5' RACE reads, giving one row per CDR3 protein. The sample includes under 700,000 distinct CDR3 sequences, approximately 16% of them seen just once. This CDR3 is 14 amino acids long. Looked up from germline, CDR1 is SGHNT and CDR2 is YYREEE (reference sequence). Trimming left V 4 bases short and J 8 bases short, with 18 bases between. This TCR was recovered from a man aged 18 to 29 who received the YFV17D yellow fever vaccine. V gene TRBV5-4 combines with J gene TRBJ1-2, with unresolved D. The material was PBMCs, obtained 5 to 6 days after the first yellow fever vaccination. CDR3 sequence reads: CASSIREAAGGYTF. In nucleotides, the CDR3 is TGTGCCAGCAGCATCCGAGAGGCCGCCGGGGGCTACACCTTC. Variable domain in full (rest from reference TRBV5-4 and TRBJ1-2): ETGVTQSPTHLIKTRGQQVTLRCSSQSGHNTVSWYQQALGQGPQFIFQYYREEENGRGNFPPRFSGLQFPNYSSELNVNALELDDSALYLCASSIREAAGGYTFGSGTRLTVV.